Below, one T cell receptor beta chain is given with its context. TCRdb keeps only in-frame clones here, not all; method: immunoSEQ multiplex PCR. Of around 220,000 clones in the sample, around 91% were seen once. The data are from a study of blood T cell repertoires in COVID-19. Study context: Acute and convalescent COVID-19 samples came from the United States, Italy and Spain. Sample material is recorded as cDNA or gDNA derived from T cells, B-cell-depleted T cells, or PBMCs.

This CDR3 has 15 residues. Germline trimming cut 5 bases from V and 3 bases from J; bases unmatched to any gene: 7. The germline V gene encodes CDR1 SEHNR and CDR2 FQNEAQ (reference sequence). J is TRBJ2-1 and V is TRBV7-9, with 7 bases identical to TRBD2. This TCR came from a man aged 25-45 years who had been exposed to COVID-19. The sequenced material came from PBMCs or T cells enriched from blood (not recorded which). CDR3 in DNA: TGTGCCAGCAGCCCCGGGACGGGAGGCTACAATGAGCAGTTCTTC. Translation: CASSPGTGGYNEQFF.